This T cell receptor (beta chain) was sequenced during a study of blood T cell repertoires in COVID-19. V lost 5 bases to trimming and J lost 7 bases, with 11 bases between them. CDR1 DFQATT and CDR2 SNEGSKA come from the germline V gene (reference sequence). CDR3 size: 11 residues. Per the original data handling: Estimation of nucleated cell counts was performed using reference gene primer amplification. Data came from immunoSEQ multiplex PCR; TCRdb stores just in-frame clones and leaves some out. That table supplies the V and J calls and clone size; D and trimming were determined from the DNA. The repertoire consists of 270,000 or so clones, with about four fifths occurring once and the leading ten covering roughly 1.5%.

The chain employs TRBV20-1 and TRBJ1-1; unclear D gene. Sequencing was done on a sample of peripheral blood. The origin of this receptor is a human donor with COVID-19, enrolled during active disease. The donor label of this sample is uncertain. For the CDR3, the DNA is TGCAGTGCTCCCCCCGGGTTTGAAGCTTTCTTT. It specifies CSAPPGFEAFF.